These 32 T cell receptor beta chains came from one sample sequenced in a study of Ad26.COV2.S vaccination and SARS-CoV-2 variants. Specified treatment: around 19 received Ad26.COV2.S at low or high dose, single or two shots; 5 received placebo; per-sample allocation not given. Day 63 after the first vaccine or placebo injection was the time point for sampling. The table came from immunoSEQ multiplex PCR; TCRdb's copy has only in-frame clones and leaves some out. The top ten clones hold around 11% of a sample with roughly 350,000 clones, around nine tenths of them seen once. The specimen comprised peripheral blood, sampled in a trial of Ad26.COV2.S vaccine versus placebo. All receptors derive from a person aged 18-65 years who received the Ad26.COV2.S COVID-19 vaccine or a placebo.

The chain has TRBV24-1 and TRBJ2-2, with D uncertain. Trimming took off 0 bases at V and 1 base at J, with 5 bases between the two ends. This CDR3 comprises 15 residues. Germline CDR1 and CDR2: KGHDR and SFDVKD. The CDR3 here is CATSDLQRNTGELFF. The CDR3 coding sequence is TGTGCCACCAGTGATTTGCAGCGGAACACCGGGGAGCTGTTTTTT.

The chain joins TRBV7-9 to TRBJ2-6, with TRBD1 matching over 7 bases. V lost 3 bases to trimming and J lost 1 base; unmatched junction nucleotides: 9. Germline CDR1 and CDR2: SEHNR and FQNEAQ (reference sequence). The CDR3 has 18 amino acids. CDR3 coding DNA: TGTGCCAGCAGCTTTTGGACAGGCCTCGAGTCTGGGGCCAACGTCCTGACTTTC. Translation gives CASSFWTGLESGANVLTF.

The CDR3 coding sequence is TGCGCCAGCAGCCAAGAAGGGCAGCGGGGGTCTGGCACAGATACGCAGTATTTT. Amino acids: CASSQEGQRGSGTDTQYF. The chain joins TRBV4-3 to TRBJ2-3; 8 nucleotides line up with TRBD2. The CDR3 spans 18 residues. Germline CDR1 reads LGHNA; CDR2 reads YSLEER. The trim removed 0 bases at V and 1 base at J, leaving 9 bases unmatched.

The chain carries TRBV19 and TRBJ1-3; D remains ambiguous. Germline V gene lookup returns CDR1 LNHDA and CDR2 SQIVND (reference sequence). CDR3 length: 15 residues. Trimming stripped 7 bases from V and 0 bases from J, with 13 bases between. CDR3 coding DNA: TGTGCCAGTACCACGACACCGTCCTCTGGAAACACCATATATTTT. It codes for CASTTTPSSGNTIYF. The full variable domain, in which reference TRBV19 and TRBJ1-3 provide the parts outside the CDR3, is DGGITQSPKYLFRKEGQNVTLSCEQNLNHDAMYWYRQDPGQGLRLIYYSQIVNDFQKGDIAEGYSVSREKKESFPLTVTSAQKNPTAFYLCASTTTPSSGNTIYFGEGSWLTVV.

V is TRBV5-6 and J is TRBJ2-1, with 8 bases identical to TRBD2. Germline CDR1 and CDR2: SGHDT and YYEEEE. V was pared by 5 bases and J by 3 bases, with 7 bases of the junction left unmatched. This CDR3 has 15 residues. This chain's CDR3 is CASRAGSGGYNEQFF. In DNA, the CDR3 is TGTGCCAGCAGAGCCGGGAGCGGGGGCTACAATGAGCAGTTCTTC.

The genes are TRBV27 and TRBJ2-1; 12 bases map to TRBD2. V lost 1 base, J lost 5 bases, and 9 bases stayed unmatched. Germline V gives CDR1 MNHEY, CDR2 SMNVEV (reference sequence). This CDR3 has 18 residues. Here the CDR3 reads CASSLLGGTSGPNNEQFF. CDR3 nucleotide sequence: TGTGCCAGCAGTTTATTGGGAGGGACTAGCGGGCCTAACAATGAGCAGTTCTTC.

A few counts support this clone. The rearrangement links TRBV3-1 (or the pseudogene TRBV3-2) to TRBJ2-7; possible D gene TRBD2, 5 bases. Germline V gene sequence: CDR1 LGHDT, CDR2 YNNKEL (reference sequence). Trimming left V 1 base short and J 9 bases short, with 13 bases between. This CDR3 contains 13 residues. The CDR3 loop is CASSQGTPPPQYF. DNA of the CDR3: TGTGCCAGCAGCCAAGGGACTCCCCCTCCGCAGTACTTC.

V gene TRBV9 combines with J gene TRBJ2-3; 10 bases are shared with TRBD1. The CDR3 covers 15 residues. The germline V gene has CDR1 SGDLS and CDR2 YYNGEE. The V gene end was trimmed by 4 bases and the J gene end by 1 base; junction bases not matched to a gene: 3. CDR3 in DNA: TGTGCCAGCAGCACCGGGACAGGGGGCACAGATACGCAGTATTTT. Translation: CASSTGTGGTDTQYF.

The chain couples TRBV10-3 to TRBJ2-7; 7 bases map to TRBD1. The CDR3 is made up of 16 amino acids. Germline CDR1 ENHRY, CDR2 SYGVKD. Unmatched junction bases numbered 7, after V lost 2 bases and J lost 0 bases. DNA for the CDR3: TGTGCCATCAGTGAGGGCCAGGGGGAAAGCTCCTACGAGCAGTACTTC. Amino acids: CAISEGQGESSYEQYF.

This sequence joins TRBV10-2 and TRBJ2-3, with 10 bases that match TRBD2. Germline trimming cut 6 bases from V and 3 bases from J; bases unmatched to any gene: 6. Per germline, CDR1 WSHSY and CDR2 SAAADI. The CDR3 runs to 15 residues. The CDR3, as DNA: TGCGCCAGCAGGGAAAGCGGGAGGGCGACAGATACGCAGTATTTT. Translated: CASRESGRATDTQYF.

The chain is built from TRBV7-8 and TRBJ2-4; D is perhaps TRBD2 (5 bases). V lost 2 bases, J lost 0 bases, and 11 bases lay in between. This CDR3 has 16 residues. Per the germline V gene, CDR1 is SGHVS and CDR2 is FQNEAQ. The CDR3 nucleotides are TGTGCCAGCAGCTTACAACCGGGGTTAGCCAAAAACATTCAGTACTTC. It specifies CASSLQPGLAKNIQYF.

V gene TRBV2 combines with J gene TRBJ2-3; 7 positions agree with TRBD1. The CDR3 runs 15 residues. V trimming: 10 bases; J trimming: 0 bases; junction bases outside the gene matches: 10. Per the germline V gene, CDR1 is SNHLY and CDR2 is FYNNEI. CDR3: CATTITGQSTDTQYF. The CDR3 DNA follows: TGTGCCACCACGATTACGGGACAGAGCACAGATACGCAGTATTTT.

The chain employs TRBV5-4 and TRBJ1-1, with D hard to call. Germline V gene sequence: CDR1 SGHNT, CDR2 YYREEE (reference sequence). Trimming left V 1 base short and J 5 bases short, with 18 bases between. This CDR3 is 16 amino acids long. The CDR3: CASSLSAGREKTEAFF. CDR3 sequence (DNA): TGTGCCAGCAGCTTGTCGGCGGGTAGGGAGAAAACTGAAGCTTTCTTT.

The rearrangement uses TRBV4-2 and TRBJ2-7; TRBD2 might be the D (6 bases). Trimming removed 1 base from V and 0 bases from J, with 10 bases in between. The CDR3 sequence is 15 residues long. Looked up from germline, CDR1 is LGHNA and CDR2 is YNFKEQ. The CDR3 sequence is CASSQAGTDSYEQYF. CDR3 DNA: TGTGCCAGCAGCCAAGCCGGGACTGACTCCTACGAGCAGTACTTC.

The chain has TRBV12-3 or TRBV12-4 and TRBJ1-2; D is unresolved. The CDR3 is made up of 11 amino acids. Trimming pared 6 bases from V and 5 bases from J, leaving 7 bases between. In DNA form, the CDR3 reads TGTGCCAGCAGAGACGGGTATGGCTACACCTTC. Its translation: CASRDGYGYTF.

The chain links TRBV18 to TRBJ2-1; 8 nucleotides agree with TRBD1. CDR3 length equals 15 residues. The junction had 8 bases not matched to a gene; V was cut back by 5 bases and J by 5 bases. Germline V lookup: CDR1 KGHSH, CDR2 LQKENI. This CDR3 is CASSYGTGLDNEQFF. The CDR3 DNA is TGTGCCAGCTCATACGGGACAGGCCTAGACAATGAGCAGTTCTTC.

This chain joins TRBV4-1 and TRBJ1-2; 7 positions agree with TRBD1. Per the germline V gene, CDR1 is MGHRA and CDR2 is YSYEKL. V dropped 4 bases and J dropped 5; count of bases not matched to a gene: 13. This CDR3 is built from 16 residues. CDR3 sequence (DNA): TGCGCCAGCAGCCCCGGGACAGCTAAAGGGGTATATGGCTACACCTTC. It encodes CASSPGTAKGVYGYTF.

This CDR3 is CVGGQGALDEKLFF. In DNA, the CDR3 is TGTGTCGGGGGACAGGGGGCGTTGGATGAAAAACTGTTTTTT. The chain links TRBV2 to TRBJ1-4; 12 nucleotides align to TRBD1. There are 14 residues in the CDR3. The germline CDR1 and CDR2 sequences are SNHLY and FYNNEI.

In this sample, this clone turned up once. The chain carries TRBV30 and TRBJ1-4, with TRBD1 identical over 11 bases. V lost 4 bases, J lost 7 bases, and 5 bases stayed unmatched. The germline CDR1 and CDR2 sequences are GTSNPN and SVGIG (reference sequence). This CDR3 has 14 amino acids. CDR3 bases: TGTGCCTGGAAAACCGGGACAGGGGGTGAAAAACTGTTTTTT. Protein sequence: CAWKTGTGGEKLFF.

The chain employs TRBV6-2 or TRBV6-3 and TRBJ2-7, with unresolved D. The CDR3 extends over 13 amino acids. Germline V gene lookup returns CDR1 MNHEY and CDR2 SVGEGT. The V end lost 4 bases, the J end lost 6 bases, and 13 bases lay between the germline ends. The CDR3 nucleotides read TGTGCCAGCAGTTCTGTCCGAAACGGCGAGCAGTACTTC. It codes for CASSSVRNGEQYF.

The chain is built from TRBV30 and TRBJ1-1, with TRBD1 matching 7 bases. Germline CDR1 reads GTSNPN; CDR2 reads SVGIG (reference sequence). There are 12 residues in the CDR3. V was clipped by 5 bases and J by 4 bases; unmatched bases: 4. The CDR3 DNA sequence: TGTGCCTGGGACAGGGAGGTCACTGAAGCTTTCTTT. Residues: CAWDREVTEAFF.

The chain employs TRBV5-4 and TRBJ1-2; tentatively, D is TRBD1 (5 bases). Per germline, CDR1 SGHNT and CDR2 YYREEE (reference sequence). Trimming pared 6 bases from V and 2 bases from J, leaving 11 bases between. The CDR3 is made up of 13 amino acids. The CDR3 DNA reads as TGTGCCAGCACCCAGGCAGGGAACTATGGCTACACCTTC. Protein: CASTQAGNYGYTF.

The rearrangement joins TRBV19 to TRBJ2-7; 10 bases line up with TRBD2. CDR1 is LNHDA, CDR2 SQIVND, per germline (reference sequence). This CDR3 spans 16 amino acids. V lost 3 bases to trimming and J lost 4 bases; unmatched junction nucleotides: 9. Here the CDR3 DNA reads TGTGCCAGTAGTATGGAGGCTAGCGGGAGTAAATACGAGCAGTACTTC. Translation: CASSMEASGSKYEQYF.

The V gene is TRBV4-2, the J gene TRBJ1-1; TRBD1 agrees at 8 bases. Looked up from germline, CDR1 is LGHNA and CDR2 is YNFKEQ. The CDR3 has 16 amino acids. V trimming: 0 bases; J trimming: 0 bases; junction bases outside the gene matches: 3. The CDR3 here is CASSQEQGVLNTEAFF. Here the CDR3 DNA reads TGTGCCAGCAGCCAAGAACAGGGGGTGTTGAACACTGAAGCTTTCTTT.

This chain uses TRBV4-3 with TRBJ2-2, with D perhaps given as TRBD1 or TRBD2 (6 bases each). This CDR3 comprises 17 residues. The germline gives CDR1 LGHNA, CDR2 YSLEER. The V gene lost 1 base and the J gene lost 5 bases, with 17 bases spanning the gap. The CDR3 bases are TGCGCCAGCAGCCAAGTGTGGACAGCGGGTGAAACCGGGGAGCTGTTTTTT. Protein: CASSQVWTAGETGELFF.

This chain connects TRBV30 to TRBJ1-3, with D unresolved. The CDR3 has 12 residues. V was clipped by 2 bases and J by 5 bases, with 7 bases between them. Germline V lookup: CDR1 GTSNPN, CDR2 SVGIG (reference sequence). The CDR3: CAWSPQRNTIYF. In DNA, the CDR3 is TGTGCCTGGAGTCCCCAACGAAACACCATATATTTT.

Regarding this clone: The sample contains more than one DNA sequence encoding this CDR3. V is TRBV19 and J is TRBJ1-2; maybe TRBD1 (5 bases). Germline-derived CDR1 and CDR2 are LNHDA and SQIVND (reference sequence). The CDR3 runs to 13 residues. The V end lost 6 bases, the J end lost 4 bases, and 12 bases lay between the germline ends. CDR3 DNA sequence: TGTGCCAGTAGCCCCGACGGGACCTATGGCTACACCTTC. It translates to CASSPDGTYGYTF.

This rearrangement joins TRBV10-3 to TRBJ2-7, with 10 bases lining up with TRBD2. The CDR3 has 15 residues. The V gene end was trimmed by 7 bases and the J gene end by 3 bases; junction bases not matched to a gene: 9. Germline CDR1 is ENHRY and CDR2 is SYGVKD. DNA of the CDR3: TGTGCCATCAAGGACCCGGGGACTAGCGACTACGAGCAGTACTTC. It codes for CAIKDPGTSDYEQYF.

The chain uses TRBV29-1 and TRBJ1-3, with 8 bases lining up with TRBD1. The germline gives CDR1 SQVTM, CDR2 ANQGSEA. V lost 7 bases, J lost 8 bases, and 13 bases stayed unmatched. CDR3 length: 14 amino acids. The CDR3 reads CSARLDRAGDTIYF. The CDR3 DNA reads TGCAGCGCCCGCCTGGACAGGGCGGGGGACACCATATATTTT.

This sequence joins TRBV10-3 and TRBJ2-7; D may match TRBD1 or TRBD2 (5 bases each). Germline V gene lookup returns CDR1 ENHRY and CDR2 SYGVKD. This CDR3 is 15 amino acids long. Between the trimmed V and J ends, which lost 7 bases and 7 bases, there was a span of 23 bases. CDR3: CAITSRDRGLGEQYF. In nucleotides, the CDR3 is TGTGCCATCACTTCTAGGGACCGGGGATTGGGAGAGCAGTACTTC.

V is TRBV10-1 and J is TRBJ2-1; 9 positions match TRBD2. Losses at the gene ends were 0 bases for V and 5 bases for J; bases not matched to a gene: 8. Germline loops: CDR1 WNHNN, CDR2 SYGVQD (reference sequence). The CDR3 is 17 residues long. The CDR3 nucleotides are TGCGCCAGCAGTGAGTCGGGGGCGGGAGGGTCCCACAATGAGCAGTTCTTC. Encoded protein: CASSESGAGGSHNEQFF.

The rearrangement uses TRBV9 and TRBJ1-6; weak D call: TRBD1 (5 bases). V gave up 3 bases and J gave up 7 bases, with 11 bases separating them. The CDR3 covers 14 residues. The germline V gene has CDR1 SGDLS and CDR2 YYNGEE. The CDR3 reads CASSADSPNSPLHF. In DNA, the CDR3 is TGTGCCAGCAGCGCCGACAGCCCGAATTCACCCCTCCACTTT.